This T cell receptor beta chain was profiled in a study of T cell responses to AZD1222 COVID-19 vaccine. V trimming: 4 bases; J trimming: 10 bases; junction bases outside the gene matches: 7. The CDR3 is made up of 13 amino acids. The germline V gene encodes CDR1 KGHSH and CDR2 LQKENI. Here immunoSEQ multiplex PCR was the method, and the copy in TCRdb shows in-frame clones only, minus some. The data show roughly 120,000 clones, with roughly 90% seen just once and 6.5% to 9% held by the top ten. The rearrangement links TRBV18 to TRBJ2-1, with 7 bases lining up with TRBD1. The receptor was derived from an adult in good health. The sequenced sample was peripheral blood, obtained on day 0 of AZD1222 vaccination. The CDR3: CASSRNRGSEQFF. In nucleotides, the CDR3 is TGTGCCAGCTCACGTAACAGGGGCAGCGAGCAGTTCTTC.